This TCR beta chain was identified in a study of blood T cell repertoires in COVID-19. Study-wide background: The United States, Italy and Spain supplied acute and convalescent COVID-19 samples. Sample material is recorded as cDNA or gDNA derived from T cells, B-cell-depleted T cells, or PBMCs.

Methods used by the authors: Estimation of nucleated cell counts relied on the amplification of reference gene primers. TCRdb's copy holds only in-frame clones and misses some; the assay was immunoSEQ multiplex PCR. From that table come the V and J calls and clone size; the DNA was used to work out D and trimming. Of approximately 190,000 clones listed, around four fifths are singletons. The CDR3 runs to 15 residues. Trimming took 5 bases from V and 4 from J; bases not matched to a gene: 5. Germline values: CDR1 MDHEN, CDR2 SYDVKM. The chain joins TRBV28 to TRBJ2-2; 9 nucleotides line up with TRBD1. The clonotype was recovered from a woman aged 40 to 50 with acute or convalescent COVID-19. Sequenced sample: peripheral blood. This CDR3 reads CASSTGGTGTGELFF. The DNA for the CDR3 is TGTGCCAGCAGTACAGGGGGCACGGGCACCGGGGAGCTGTTTTTT.